This entry lists 3 T cell receptor beta chains sequenced from one sample in a study of shared clonotypes between healthy human individuals. This table comes from immunoSEQ multiplex PCR, and its TCRdb copy is limited to in-frame clones, with some not included. The repertoire holds 1.5 million to 2.5 million clones, approximately 94% seen once, with 1% to 1.5% in the top ten. Naive CD8 cells lacked CD45RO and underwent positive selection for CCR7, leaving out terminally differentiated effector memory CD45RA+ cells. Sequenced: naive CD8+ T cells sorted from blood. The receptors here all came from a man between 18 and 29 years old in good health.

Note on this clone: At the DNA level, this CDR3 is encoded by other sequences in the same sample as well. The CDR3 nucleotides read TGTGCCAGTAGTATAGGACAGGGGGCTTACGAGCAGTACTTC. Its protein product is CASSIGQGAYEQYF. This chain joins TRBV19 and TRBJ2-7; TRBD1 agrees at 10 bases. CDR1 is LNHDA, CDR2 SQIVND, per germline (reference sequence). V lost 1 base to trimming and J lost 4 bases; unmatched junction nucleotides: 1. The CDR3 loop spans 14 amino acids.

The CDR3 DNA reads TGTGCCACTCAAAATTCCCTTACAACTAATGAAAAACTGTTTTTT. It specifies CATQNSLTTNEKLFF. The V call is TRBV6-1, the J call TRBJ1-4; D remains ambiguous. Trimming removed 10 bases from V and 0 bases from J, with 15 bases in between. In germline, CDR1 is MNHNS, CDR2 SASEGT. This CDR3 is built from 15 residues.

This chain joins TRBV28 and TRBJ2-5; 12 bases agree with TRBD2. Trimming at V came to 5 bases and at J to 1 base, leaving 17 bases not matched to a gene. The V gene's germline CDR1 is MDHEN and CDR2 SYDVKM. This CDR3 comprises 20 residues. The CDR3 nucleotides are TGTGCCAGCAGTCAGCCCACTAGCGGGAGGCAATACGCGATCCAAGAGACCCAGTACTTC. Translated, it gives CASSQPTSGRQYAIQETQYF. Using reference TRBV28 and TRBJ2-5 for the parts outside the CDR3, the full variable domain is DVKVTQSSRYLVKRTGEKVFLECVQDMDHENMFWYRQDPGLGLRLIYFSYDVKMKEKGDIPEGYSVSREKKERFSLILESASTNQTSMYLCASSQPTSGRQYAIQETQYFGPGTRLLVL.